This record concerns one TCR beta chain sequence. Antigen unknown. In the naive CD8 group, cells lacked CD45RO and were positively selected for CCR7, so terminally differentiated effector memory CD45RA+ cells were left out. This record belongs to a study of shared clonotypes between healthy human individuals. Study-wide results and caveats: Naive CD4 clonotypes overlapped across a handful of donors at roughly 5%.

The ends lost 4 bases at V and 0 bases at J; junction bases unmatched: 5. Germline CDR1 reads SGHAT; CDR2 reads FQNNGV. This CDR3 spans 15 amino acids. Generated by immunoSEQ multiplex PCR, the TCRdb table keeps only in-frame clones and is missing some. The sample yields hundreds of thousands of clones, about 91% seen once. Input material: naive CD8+ T cells sorted from blood. The rearrangement links TRBV11-2 to TRBJ2-7; 8 nucleotides agree with TRBD2. The clonotype was recovered from a man aged 25-40 years in good health. This CDR3 reads CASSSPAGVSYEQYF. The CDR3 nucleotides are TGTGCCAGCAGCTCACCAGCGGGGGTCTCCTACGAGCAGTACTTC.